These 9 T cell receptor beta chains were sequenced from one sample in a study of cytomegalovirus exposure and HLA in healthy donors. It was with 60 Vbeta and 13 Jbeta primers that the PCR ran. Here immunoSEQ multiplex PCR was the method, and the copy in TCRdb shows in-frame clones only, minus some. The table shows under 80,000 clones, with over 60% occurring only once. Sequenced sample: PBMCs. These receptors came from a woman aged 30 to 39 in good health and CMV-seronegative.

Comment on this clone: Other DNA sequences in the sample encode the same CDR3. This chain joins TRBV7-3 and TRBJ2-3; D remains ambiguous. Trimming took off 2 bases at V and 3 bases at J, with 6 bases between the two ends. Germline CDR1 is SGHTA and CDR2 is FQGTGA. The length of the CDR3 is 13 residues. CDR3 nucleotide sequence: TGTGCCAGCAGCTTATCCCCAACAGATACGCAGTATTTT. Amino acid sequence: CASSLSPTDTQYF.

This clone was seen a handful of times. The gene calls are TRBV30 and TRBJ2-7; D call uncertain. Germline CDR1 and CDR2: GTSNPN and SVGIG (reference sequence). V lost 3 bases and J lost 6, with 12 bases in between. This CDR3 is 12 amino acids long. The CDR3 bases are TGTGCCTGGAGCACAGTGGCCAGCGAGCAGTACTTC. It encodes CAWSTVASEQYF.

This chain connects TRBV7-3 to TRBJ2-2, with 8 bases that match TRBD2. CDR3 length: 14 residues. The V segment lost 1 base and the J segment 5 bases; nucleotides outside the gene matches: 0. Per germline, CDR1 SGHTA and CDR2 FQGTGA. The DNA for the CDR3 is TGTGCCAGCAGCTTAAGCGGGAGGACCGGGGAGCTGTTTTTT. Its translation is CASSLSGRTGELFF.

This chain links TRBV19 with TRBJ2-1; 8 bases are a match to TRBD2. The germline V gene has CDR1 LNHDA and CDR2 SQIVND (reference sequence). The V segment lost 3 bases and the J segment 9 bases; nucleotides outside the gene matches: 7. The CDR3 covers 14 residues. The CDR3 nucleotides read TGTGCCAGTAGTATTGGACTAGCCGCACTTGAGCAGTTCTTC. Its translation is CASSIGLAALEQFF.

CDR3 amino acids: CASSVATSGYNEQFF. As DNA, the CDR3 is TGTGCCAGCAGCGTAGCTACTAGCGGCTACAATGAGCAGTTCTTC. The gene calls are TRBV9 and TRBJ2-1, with 8 bases that match TRBD2. The CDR3 is made up of 15 amino acids. The germline gives CDR1 SGDLS, CDR2 YYNGEE. The trim removed 0 bases at V and 3 bases at J, leaving 2 bases unmatched. The full variable domain, completed using reference TRBV9 and TRBJ2-1, is DSGVTQTPKHLITATGQRVTLRCSPRSGDLSVYWYQQSLDQGLQFLIQYYNGEERAKGNILERFSAQQFPDLHSELNLSSLELGDSALYFCASSVATSGYNEQFFGPGTRLTVL.

V usage is TRBV4-3 and J usage is TRBJ1-3, with 7 nucleotides matching TRBD1. Germline lookup yields CDR1 LGHNA and CDR2 YSLEER. The junction had 5 bases not matched to a gene; V was cut back by 2 bases and J by 4 bases. The CDR3 consists of 15 residues. This chain's CDR3 is CASSQNPGQGNTIYF. CDR3 DNA sequence: TGCGCCAGCAGCCAAAATCCGGGACAGGGAAACACCATATATTTT.

V and J are TRBV11-2 and TRBJ2-3; 11 positions match TRBD2. The CDR3 contains 16 residues. The V gene end was trimmed by 5 bases and the J gene end by 0 bases; junction bases not matched to a gene: 4. Germline V lookup: CDR1 SGHAT, CDR2 FQNNGV. The CDR3: CASSMGLAESTDTQYF. The DNA of the CDR3 is TGTGCCAGCAGCATGGGACTAGCGGAGAGCACAGATACGCAGTATTTT. Variable domain in full (rest from reference TRBV11-2 and TRBJ2-3): EAGVAQSPRYKIIEKRQSVAFWCNPISGHATLYWYQQILGQGPKLLIQFQNNGVVDDSQLPKDRFSAERLKGVDSTLKIQPAKLEDSAVYLCASSMGLAESTDTQYFGPGTRLTVL.

The chain carries TRBV2 and TRBJ2-2; 7 bases agree with TRBD1. Per the germline V gene, CDR1 is SNHLY and CDR2 is FYNNEI. V trimming: 7 bases; J trimming: 6 bases; junction bases outside the gene matches: 2. This CDR3 has 12 residues. The CDR3 loop is CASKGAAGELFF. The CDR3 region has the DNA TGTGCCAGCAAGGGGGCCGCCGGGGAGCTGTTTTTT.

The V gene is TRBV6-6, the J gene TRBJ1-1, with 8 bases aligning to TRBD1. The germline CDR1 and CDR2 sequences are MNHNY and SVGAGI (reference sequence). This CDR3 spans 16 amino acids. The ends lost 2 bases at V and 0 bases at J; junction bases unmatched: 5. In DNA, the CDR3 is TGTGCCAGCAGTTACGGGCTGGACAGGGTGAACACTGAAGCTTTCTTT. It specifies CASSYGLDRVNTEAFF.